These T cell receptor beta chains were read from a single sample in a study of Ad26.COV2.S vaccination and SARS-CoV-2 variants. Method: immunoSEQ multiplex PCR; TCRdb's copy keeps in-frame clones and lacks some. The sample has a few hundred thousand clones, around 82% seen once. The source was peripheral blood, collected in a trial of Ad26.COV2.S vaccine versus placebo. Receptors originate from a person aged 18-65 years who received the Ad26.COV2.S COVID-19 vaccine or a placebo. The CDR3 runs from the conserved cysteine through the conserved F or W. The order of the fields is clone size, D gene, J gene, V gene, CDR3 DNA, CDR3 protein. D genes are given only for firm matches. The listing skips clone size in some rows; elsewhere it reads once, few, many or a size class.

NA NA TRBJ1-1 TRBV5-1 TGCGCCAGCAGCGAGGGGACAAAGGCCACTGAAGCTTTCTTT CASSEGTKATEAFF
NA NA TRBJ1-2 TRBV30 TGTGCCTGGGCACAGGGCCCCCAGTATGGCTACACCTTC CAWAQGPQYGYTF
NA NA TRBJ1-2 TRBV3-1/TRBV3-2 TGTGCCAGCAGCTCCCGGTCCGGGGTTGGCGGCTACACCTTC CASSSRSGVGGYTF
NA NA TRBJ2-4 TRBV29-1 TGCAGCGGAGGGGGGATGGGAAACATTCAGTACTTC CSGGGMGNIQYF
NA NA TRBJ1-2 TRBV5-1 TGCGCCAGCAGCTTGGGACCAGGTGTCTATGGCTACACCTTC CASSLGPGVYGYTF
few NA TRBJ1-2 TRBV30 TGTGCCTGGAGCGAAGACAGCGGAACGGATGGCTACACCTTC CAWSEDSGTDGYTF
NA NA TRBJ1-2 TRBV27 TGTGCCTCCGCCAGTGGGATCTATGGCTACACCTTC CASASGIYGYTF
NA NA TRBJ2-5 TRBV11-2 TGTGCCAGCAGCCTAACAGCGTACCAAGAGACCCAGTACTTC CASSLTAYQETQYF
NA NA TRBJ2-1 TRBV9 TGTGCCAGCAGCGTAGGGTCGGGTTACAATGAGCAGTTCTTC CASSVGSGYNEQFF
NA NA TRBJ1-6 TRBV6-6 TGTGCCAGCAGTTACTTAGCAGAAACCTATAATTCACCCCTCCACTTT CASSYLAETYNSPLHF
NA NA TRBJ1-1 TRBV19 TGTGCCAGTACAATCGGGCAGGGAAGCACTGAAGCTTTCTTT CASTIGQGSTEAFF
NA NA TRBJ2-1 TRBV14 TGTGCCAGCAGCCAATCCTGGGGAAGATATGAGCAGTTCTTC CASSQSWGRYEQFF
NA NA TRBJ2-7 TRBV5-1 TGCGCCAGCAGCCCGGCCGACAGCAGCCCCTACGAGCAGTACTTC CASSPADSSPYEQYF
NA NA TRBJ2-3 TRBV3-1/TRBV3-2 TGTGCCAGCAGCCAAGAAACGCATACGCAGTATTTT CASSQETHTQYF
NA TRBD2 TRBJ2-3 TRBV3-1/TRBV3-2 TGTGCCAGCAGCCTAGCGGGGGGAAGGGCGGATACGCAGTATTTT CASSLAGGRADTQYF
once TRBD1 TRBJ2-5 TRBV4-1 TGCGCCAGCAGAAGGGGACAGGGGGCAAGGGAGACCCAGTACTTC CASRRGQGARETQYF
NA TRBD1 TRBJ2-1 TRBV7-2 TGTGCCAGCAGCTTCCAGGGGGCCGATGAGCAGTTCTTC CASSFQGADEQFF
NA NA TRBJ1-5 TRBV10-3 TGTGCCATCAGTGAGATAGGGGGGCAGCCCCAGCATTTT CAISEIGGQPQHF
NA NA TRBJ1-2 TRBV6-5 TGTGCCAGCAGTTACTATGCAGGCTCACCCCATGGCTACACCTTC CASSYYAGSPHGYTF
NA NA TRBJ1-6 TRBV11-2 TGTGCCAGCAGCTTAGGAGGCTTGAATTCACCCCTCCACTTT CASSLGGLNSPLHF
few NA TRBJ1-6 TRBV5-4 TGTGCCAGCAGCTTACTACATTCACCCCTCCACTTT CASSLLHSPLHF
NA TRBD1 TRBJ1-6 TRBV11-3 TGTGCCAGCAGAGGACAGGGAGGTTCACCCCTCCACTTT CASRGQGGSPLHF
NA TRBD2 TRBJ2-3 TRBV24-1 TGTGCCACCAGTGACCCCGGGACTAGCGGGGCCAGCACAGATACGCAGTATTTT CATSDPGTSGASTDTQYF
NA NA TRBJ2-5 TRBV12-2 TGTGCAAGTCGCTTCCGACGGCTTCAACAAGAGACCCAGTACTTC CASRFRRLQQETQYF
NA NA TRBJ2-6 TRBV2 TGTGCCAGCAGTGCTAGTGCGGCGGGGGCCAACGTCCTGACTTTC CASSASAAGANVLTF
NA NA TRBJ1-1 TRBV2 TGTGCCACCAGGGAACAGGGAGCTAACACTGAAGCTTTCTTT CATREQGANTEAFF
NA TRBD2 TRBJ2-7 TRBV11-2 TGTGCCAGCAGCTCCCCCGGTGGGGGGGTCGAGCAGTACTTC CASSSPGGGVEQYF
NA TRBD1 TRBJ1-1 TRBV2 TGTGCCAGCAGTAGACAGGGGACTGAAGCTTTCTTT CASSRQGTEAFF
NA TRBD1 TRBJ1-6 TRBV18 TGTGCCAGCTCACGTGACAGGGGAAGCTCCTATAATTCACCCCTCCACTTT CASSRDRGSSYNSPLHF
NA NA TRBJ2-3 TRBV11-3 TGTGCCAGCAGCTCCGGATGGAGGGGAGCCACAGATACGCAGTATTTT CASSSGWRGATDTQYF
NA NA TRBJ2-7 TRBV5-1 TGCGCCAGCAGCTTGGCCGATGGGACTTACGAGCAGTACTTC CASSLADGTYEQYF
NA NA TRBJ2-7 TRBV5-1 TGCGCCAGCAGCTTGGAGCAGGAGTACGAGCAGTACTTC CASSLEQEYEQYF
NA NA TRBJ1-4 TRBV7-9 TGTGCCAGCAGTTCAGGTGAAAAACTGTTTTTT CASSSGEKLFF
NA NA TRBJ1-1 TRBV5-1 TGCGCCAGCAGCTCCGAAGGATGGGGGATCGGCACTGAAGCTTTCTTT CASSSEGWGIGTEAFF
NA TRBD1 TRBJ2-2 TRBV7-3 TGTGCCAGCAGCGCCGCTGTCGGACAGGGATATAGCGGGGAGCTGTTTTTT CASSAAVGQGYSGELFF
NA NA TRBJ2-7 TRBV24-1 TGTGCCACCAGTGATTTTTCGAATACGTTTGGGCAGTACTTC CATSDFSNTFGQYF
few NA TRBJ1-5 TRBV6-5 TGTGCCAGCAGGAGGACTGGGGGAAATCAGCCCCAGCATTTT CASRRTGGNQPQHF
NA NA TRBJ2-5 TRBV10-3 TGTGCCATCGGTCTTAAGGAGACCCAGTACTTC CAIGLKETQYF
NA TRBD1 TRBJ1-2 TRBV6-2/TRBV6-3 TGTGCCAGCAGTTACGGGGGACAGGGGATCGACTATGGCTACACCTTC CASSYGGQGIDYGYTF
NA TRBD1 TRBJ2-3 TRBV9 TGTGCCAGCAGCGTAGTGGGACAGAGCACAGATACGCAGTATTTT CASSVVGQSTDTQYF
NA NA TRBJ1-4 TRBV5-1 TGCGCCAGCAGCCATGGACCGCCTGCAACTAATGAAAAACTGTTTTTT CASSHGPPATNEKLFF
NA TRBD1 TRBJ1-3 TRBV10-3 TGTGCCACCGGGACAGGGAGGAACACCATATATTTT CATGTGRNTIYF
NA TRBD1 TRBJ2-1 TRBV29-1 TGCAGCGTGACGGGGACAGGGGCTCCCGATGAGCAGTTCTTC CSVTGTGAPDEQFF
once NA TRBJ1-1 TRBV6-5 TGTGCCAGCAGTTACGTACAGGGCAGGGTGGCTTTCTTT CASSYVQGRVAFF
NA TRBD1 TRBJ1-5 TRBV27 TGTGCCAACCCGGGACAGTTTAGCAATCAGCCCCAGCATTTT CANPGQFSNQPQHF
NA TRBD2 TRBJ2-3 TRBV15 TGTGCCACCAGCACGGCTAGCGGGAGGGGAGATACGCAGTATTTT CATSTASGRGDTQYF
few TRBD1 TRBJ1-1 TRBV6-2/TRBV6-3 TGTGCCAGCAGTTGGCCGGGACAGGGGGCTCCGGGGACTGAAGCTTTCTTT CASSWPGQGAPGTEAFF
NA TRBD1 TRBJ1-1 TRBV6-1 TGTGCCAGCAGTGAAGCGGTAGCCGGGACAGACGAAGCTTTCTTT CASSEAVAGTDEAFF
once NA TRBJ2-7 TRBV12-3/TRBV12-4 TGTGCCAGCAGTCTAGACTACTACGAGCAGTACTTC CASSLDYYEQYF
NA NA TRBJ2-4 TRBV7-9 TGTGCCAGCGGCGGAGGGGACATTCAGTACTTC CASGGGDIQYF
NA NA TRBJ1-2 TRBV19 TGTGCCAGTAGTATCGGTACCCGCTATGGCTACACCTTC CASSIGTRYGYTF
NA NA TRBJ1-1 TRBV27 TGTGCCAGCAGTTCCCCGCGGGGCCCTGACACTGAAGCTTTCTTT CASSSPRGPDTEAFF
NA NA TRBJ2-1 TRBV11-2 TGTGCCAGCAGCCACGGGAAATCTAACTTCTACAATGAGCAGTTCTTC CASSHGKSNFYNEQFF
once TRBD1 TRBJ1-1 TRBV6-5 TGTGCCAGCAGTTACAGTCGAACAGGGGCTCGTACTGAAGCTTTCTTT CASSYSRTGARTEAFF
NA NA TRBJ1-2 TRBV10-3 TGTGCCATCAGTGCCCAGGATTGGGGCTACACCTTC CAISAQDWGYTF
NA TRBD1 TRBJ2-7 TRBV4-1 TGCGCCAGCAGTCGTCGACAGGGGGCCTCCTACGAGCAGTACTTC CASSRRQGASYEQYF
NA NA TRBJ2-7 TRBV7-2 TGTGCCAGCAGCAAGACTAGGATCAACGAGCAGTACTTC CASSKTRINEQYF